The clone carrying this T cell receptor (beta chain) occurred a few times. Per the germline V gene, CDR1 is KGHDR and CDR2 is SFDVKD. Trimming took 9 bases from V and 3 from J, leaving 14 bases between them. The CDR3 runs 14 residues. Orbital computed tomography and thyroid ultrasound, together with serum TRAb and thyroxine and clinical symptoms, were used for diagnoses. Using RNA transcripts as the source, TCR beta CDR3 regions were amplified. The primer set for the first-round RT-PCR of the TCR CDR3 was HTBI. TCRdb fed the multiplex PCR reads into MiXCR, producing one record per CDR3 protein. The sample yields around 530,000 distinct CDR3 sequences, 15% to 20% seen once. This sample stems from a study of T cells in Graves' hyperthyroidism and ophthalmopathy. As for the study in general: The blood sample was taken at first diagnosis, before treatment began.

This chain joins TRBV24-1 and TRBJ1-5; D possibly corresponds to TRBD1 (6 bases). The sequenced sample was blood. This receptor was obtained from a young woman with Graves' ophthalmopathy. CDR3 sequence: CATAPTGNNQPQHF. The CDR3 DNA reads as TGTGCCACCGCCCCCACAGGGAACAATCAGCCCCAGCATTTT.